One and the same sample provided the 6 T cell receptor beta chains below, sequenced in a study of T cell repertoires in cytomegalovirus infection. TCRdb re-called the reads with MiXCR, one entry per CDR3 protein. Here the sample spans 740,000 or so distinct CDR3 sequences, 35% being singletons. The sequencing sample was made of PBMCs. These TCRs come from a human donor in good health (CMV status not recorded). Some clones in this sample may be carry-over from other donors' samples.

This rearrangement joins TRBV24-1 to TRBJ1-5, with 7 bases that match TRBD1. CDR1 and CDR2 from the germline V gene are KGHDR and SFDVKD. This CDR3 contains 16 residues. V shed 2 bases, J shed 0 bases, and the junction held 3 bases outside the gene matches. This CDR3 is CATSDSGQFSNQPQHF. Written as DNA, the CDR3 is TGTGCCACCAGTGATTCGGGACAGTTTAGCAATCAGCCCCAGCATTTT.

The chain combines TRBV7-9 with TRBJ1-1; D is unclear. The V end lost 11 bases, the J end lost 11 bases, and 15 bases lay between the germline ends. This CDR3 spans 10 amino acids. The germline V gene has CDR1 SEHNR and CDR2 FQNEAQ (reference sequence). The CDR3, as DNA: TGTGCCCTCGATGCGCCGAGGGCTTTCTTT. Residues: CALDAPRAFF.

The genes are TRBV2 and TRBJ2-4, with D perhaps TRBD2 (6 bases). The CDR3 has 15 residues. Germline lookup yields CDR1 SNHLY and CDR2 FYNNEI. V was cut by 7 bases and J by 0 bases, with 13 bases left in between. This CDR3 reads CASTMGGLAKNIQYF. As DNA, the CDR3 is TGTGCCAGCACCATGGGGGGTTTAGCCAAAAACATTCAGTACTTC. The full variable domain, with the rest looked up from reference TRBV2 and TRBJ2-4, is EPEVTQTPSHQVTQMGQEVILRCVPISNHLYFYWYRQILGQKVEFLVSFYNNEISEKSEIFDDQFSVERPDGSNFTLKIRSTKLEDSAMYFCASTMGGLAKNIQYFGAGTRLSVL.

This chain joins TRBV12-3 or TRBV12-4 and TRBJ1-1; the match to TRBD1 covers 9 bases. The CDR3 length is 14 residues. With 6 bases clipped from V and 1 base from J, the junction kept 3 bases outside the gene matches. CDR3 region: CASRTGGWNTEAFF. CDR3 DNA: TGTGCCAGCAGAACAGGGGGCTGGAACACTGAAGCTTTCTTT.

As concerns this clonotype: It may be a read error: a sequence one base away is much more abundant. The CDR3 does not end in the conserved phenylalanine or tryptophan, so this is likely a read error. The J gene is TRBJ1-2, the V gene TRBV12-3 or TRBV12-4, with a tentative D call TRBD1 (6 bases). This CDR3 is built from 13 residues. Trimming removed 6 bases at V and 2 bases at J, with 10 bases between. The CDR3 here is CASSAGQNYGYTS. As DNA, the CDR3 is TGTGCCAGCAGCGCCGGACAGAACTATGGCTACACCTCC.

This clonotype was counted at least ten times. This chain connects TRBV7-2 to TRBJ1-6; 9 bases align to TRBD1. V lost 5 bases to trimming and J lost 9 bases; unmatched junction nucleotides: 11. CDR1 and CDR2 (germline): SGHTA, FQGNSA. This CDR3 contains 16 residues. The CDR3 DNA sequence: TGTGCCAGCAGCCGCACCTTGACAGGGGGTGGTTCACCCCTCCACTTT. This gives the protein CASSRTLTGGGSPLHF. The whole variable domain, remainder taken from reference TRBV7-2 and TRBJ1-6, is GAGVSQSPSNKVTEKGKDVELRCDPISGHTALYWYRQSLGQGLEFLIYFQGNSAPDKSGLPSDRFSAERTGGSVSTLTIQRTQQEDSAVYLCASSRTLTGGGSPLHFGNGTRLTVT.